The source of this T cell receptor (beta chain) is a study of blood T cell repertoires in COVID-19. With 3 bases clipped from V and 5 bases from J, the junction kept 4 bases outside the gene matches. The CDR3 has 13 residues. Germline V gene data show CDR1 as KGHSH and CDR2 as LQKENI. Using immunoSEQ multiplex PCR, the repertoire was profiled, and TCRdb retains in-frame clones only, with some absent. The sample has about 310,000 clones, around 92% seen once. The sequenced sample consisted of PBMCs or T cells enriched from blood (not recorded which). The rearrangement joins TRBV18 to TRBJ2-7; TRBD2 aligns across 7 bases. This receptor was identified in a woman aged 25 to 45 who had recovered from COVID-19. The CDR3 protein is CASSPLAEDEQYF. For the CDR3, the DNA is TGTGCCAGCTCACCCCTAGCGGAGGACGAGCAGTACTTC.